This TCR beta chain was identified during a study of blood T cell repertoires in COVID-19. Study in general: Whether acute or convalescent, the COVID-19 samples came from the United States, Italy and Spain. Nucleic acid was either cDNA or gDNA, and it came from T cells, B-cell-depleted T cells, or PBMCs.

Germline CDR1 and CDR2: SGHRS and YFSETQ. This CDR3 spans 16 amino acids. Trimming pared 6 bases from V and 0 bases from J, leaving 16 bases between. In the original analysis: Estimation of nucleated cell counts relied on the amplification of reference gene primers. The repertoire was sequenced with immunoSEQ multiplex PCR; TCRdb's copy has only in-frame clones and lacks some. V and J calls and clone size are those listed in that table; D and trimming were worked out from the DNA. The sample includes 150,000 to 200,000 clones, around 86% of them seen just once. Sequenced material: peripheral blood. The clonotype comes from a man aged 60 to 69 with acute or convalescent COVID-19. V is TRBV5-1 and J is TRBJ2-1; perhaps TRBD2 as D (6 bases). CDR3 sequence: CASTIGGANSYNEQFF. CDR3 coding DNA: TGCGCCAGCACTATCGGCGGGGCGAACTCCTACAATGAGCAGTTCTTC.